These T cell receptor beta chains were read from a single sample in a study of patients with pleural tuberculosis. TCRdb re-derived calls from the reads in MiXCR, one entry per CDR3 protein. There are about 30,000 distinct CDR3 sequences in the sample; more than 15% occur only once, and roughly 3.4% lies in the top ten. Sequenced: peripheral blood. The receptors stem from a human donor with pleural tuberculosis. Each CDR3 is given with its conserved first and last residue. A D gene is named only where the DNA matches it firmly. Not every row has a clone size; where given, it reads once, few, many or a size class.

cdr3_aa,cdr3_nt,v_call,j_call,clone_size,d_call
CASQRPDRVSGELFF,TGTGCCAGCCAACGGCCGGACAGGGTGTCCGGGGAGCTGTTTTTT,TRBV28,TRBJ2-2,many,TRBD1
CASSGTGDTEAFF,TGTGCCAGCAGCGGCACAGGGGACACTGAAGCTTTCTTT,TRBV9,TRBJ1-1,many,TRBD1
CASRSAGYHGYTF,TGTGCCAGCAGGTCGGCAGGGTACCATGGCTACACCTTC,TRBV5-4,TRBJ1-2,many,.
CASSYRDRSYEQYF,TGTGCCAGCAGTTACCGGGACAGGTCCTACGAGCAGTACTTC,TRBV6-6,TRBJ2-7,many,TRBD1
CSATPREGRINEQFF,TGCAGTGCTACGCCCCGGGAGGGCCGTATAAATGAGCAGTTCTTC,TRBV20-1,TRBJ2-1,many,TRBD2
CSVLNTGHRNYEQYF,TGCAGCGTCTTGAATACCGGACATAGGAACTACGAGCAGTACTTC,TRBV29-1,TRBJ2-7,.,.
CASTHGVGYEQYF,TGCGCCAGCACCCACGGGGTAGGCTACGAGCAGTACTTC,TRBV4-1,TRBJ2-7,many,.
CASSFGGIMNTEAFF,TGTGCCAGCAGTTTCGGGGGAATAATGAACACTGAAGCTTTCTTT,TRBV28,TRBJ1-1,many,.
CSRDRFTF,TGTTCCAGGGACCGTTTCACCTTC,TRBV28,TRBJ1-2,.,.
CASSYLIGGGDTGELFF,TGTGCCAGCAGTTACTTGATTGGGGGGGGGGACACCGGGGAGCTGTTTTTT,TRBV6-5,TRBJ2-2,.,TRBD2
CASSFRTGPRETQYF,TGTGCCAGCAGCTTCCGGACAGGGCCCAGGGAGACCCAGTACTTC,TRBV9,TRBJ2-5,many,TRBD1
CASSFPLRSSSYNEQFF,TGTGCCAGCAGTTTCCCTCTGAGGTCGAGCTCCTACAATGAGCAGTTCTTC,TRBV12-3/TRBV12-4,TRBJ2-1,many,.
CACTRDRVDTQYF,TGTGCCTGTACCCGGGACAGGGTGGATACGCAGTATTTT,TRBV30,TRBJ2-3,few,TRBD1
CASRKDGHQPQHF,TGTGCCAGCAGGAAGGACGGTCATCAGCCCCAGCATTTT,TRBV2,TRBJ1-5,many,.
CASSSQGQPSYEQYF,TGTGCCAGCAGCTCACAGGGACAACCCTCCTACGAGCAGTACTTC,TRBV5-5,TRBJ2-7,once,.
CASSPGQNVDQPQHF,TGTGCCAGCAGCCCGGGACAAAACGTGGATCAGCCCCAGCATTTT,TRBV12-3/TRBV12-4,TRBJ1-5,many,.
CARGQGVTEAFF,TGTGCCAGGGGACAGGGGGTAACTGAAGCTTTCTTT,TRBV2,TRBJ1-1,.,TRBD1
CASSFGGSRDEQYF,TGTGCCAGCAGTTTTGGTGGGAGCAGGGACGAGCAGTACTTC,TRBV28,TRBJ2-7,many,.
CASSQDRLASYNEQFF,TGCGCCAGCAGCCAAGATCGGTTAGCGAGCTACAATGAGCAGTTCTTC,TRBV4-1,TRBJ2-1,many,.
CASSLGHVGSEAFF,TGTGCCAGCAGCTTGGGTCATGTCGGTTCTGAAGCTTTCTTT,TRBV5-4,TRBJ1-1,many,.
CASSSGQGTDTQYF,TGCGCCAGCAGCTCCGGACAGGGCACAGATACGCAGTATTTT,TRBV5-1,TRBJ2-3,many,TRBD1
CSVGTAANTGELFF,TGCAGCGTGGGGACGGCAGCGAACACCGGGGAGCTGTTTTTT,TRBV29-1,TRBJ2-2,.,.
CASSQINLPTKAFF,TGCGCCAGCAGCCAAATAAACCTACCCACGAAAGCTTTCTTC,TRBV4-1,TRBJ1-1,few,.
CASSQELGQGGGYTF,TGTGCCAGCAGCCAAGAGCTTGGGCAGGGCGGCGGCTACACCTTC,TRBV4-2,TRBJ1-2,many,.
CSAPRLVISYNEQFF,TGCAGTGCTCCCCGACTAGTAATCTCCTACAATGAGCAGTTCTTC,TRBV20-1,TRBJ2-1,many,.
CAISGGQHYGYTF,TGTGCCATCAGTGGTGGACAGCACTATGGCTACACCTTC,TRBV10-3,TRBJ1-2,many,.
CASSQRTENTEAFF,TGTGCCAGCAGCCAACGGACAGAGAACACTGAAGCTTTCTTT,TRBV5-5,TRBJ1-1,many,.
CASSSQTGLGTEAFF,TGTGCCAGTAGTTCCCAGACAGGGTTGGGCACTGAAGCTTTCTTT,TRBV19,TRBJ1-1,many,TRBD1
CASSRRLAGDTDTQYF,TGCGCCAGCAGCCGTCGACTAGCGGGGGACACAGATACGCAGTATTTT,TRBV4-3,TRBJ2-3,many,TRBD2
CASSPVGTSGRNEQFF,TGCGCCAGCAGCCCCGTCGGGACTAGCGGGAGGAATGAGCAGTTCTTC,TRBV4-1,TRBJ2-1,many,TRBD2
CASSLGARTEAFF,TGTGCCAGCAGCCTAGGGGCTAGAACTGAAGCTTTCTTT,TRBV7-6,TRBJ1-1,medium-sized,.
CASSSNSGRNTEAFF,TGTGCCAGCAGCTCGAACTCCGGGAGGAACACTGAAGCTTTCTTT,TRBV5-5,TRBJ1-1,many,.
CSVELRGWSYEQYF,TGCAGCGTTGAACTGAGAGGGTGGTCTTACGAGCAGTACTTC,TRBV29-1,TRBJ2-7,many,.
CASRSLAGGPEQFF,TGTGCCAGCAGGTCCCTAGCGGGGGGGCCGGAGCAGTTCTTC,TRBV11-2,TRBJ2-1,many,TRBD2
CASSPGQGASDTQYF,TGTGCCAGCAGTCCGGGACAGGGGGCCTCGGATACGCAGTATTTT,TRBV6-1,TRBJ2-3,many,TRBD1
CASSRGLGYTDTQYF,TGTGCCAGCAGCCGAGGGCTCGGCTACACAGATACGCAGTATTTT,TRBV7-2,TRBJ2-3,many,.
CASSRSKGITFF,TGTGCCAGCAGCCGATCAAAGGGTATTACTTTCTTT,TRBV11-3,TRBJ1-1,many,.
CASSPRQGIYEQYF,TGTGCCAGCTCACCACGGCAAGGAATCTACGAGCAGTACTTC,TRBV18,TRBJ2-7,many,.
CASSFSGPRSTEAFF,TGTGCCAGCAGCTTCTCCGGGCCGAGGAGCACTGAAGCTTTCTTT,TRBV28,TRBJ1-1,many,.
CANAPGELNTEAFF,TGTGCCAACGCCCCCGGGGAGTTGAACACTGAAGCTTTCTTT,TRBV13,TRBJ1-1,.,.
CASSLRTGSNYGYTF,TGTGCCAGCAGCTTGCGGACAGGGAGCAACTATGGCTACACCTTC,TRBV5-5,TRBJ1-2,many,TRBD1
CSARISIGELFF,TGCAGTGCTAGAATTAGCATAGGGGAACTGTTTTTT,TRBV20-1,TRBJ1-4,many,.
CSASSLAGGAKGETQYF,TGCAGTGCTAGTTCACTAGCGGGGGGGGCCAAAGGAGAGACCCAGTACTTC,TRBV20-1,TRBJ2-5,many,TRBD2
CASSYGAGRTNEQFF,TGTGCCAGCAGTTACGGGGCGGGTAGGACCAATGAGCAGTTCTTC,TRBV6-5,TRBJ2-1,.,.
CASSSEVDRGPQQF,TGTGCCAGCAGCTCAGAAGTGGACAGAGGGCCCCAGCAGTTT,TRBV7-2,TRBJ1-5,.,.
CASRLRGQLYEQYF,TGTGCCAGCCGCCTCAGGGGGCAGCTCTACGAGCAGTACTTC,TRBV6-2/TRBV6-3,TRBJ2-7,many,TRBD1
CASSQQKTNEKLFF,TGTGCCAGCAGCCAACAGAAAACTAATGAAAAACTGTTTTTT,TRBV7-2,TRBJ1-4,once,.
CASSEERLAGLEQFF,TGTGCCAGCAGTGAAGAAAGACTAGCGGGCTTAGAGCAGTTCTTC,TRBV2,TRBJ2-1,.,TRBD2
CASSQVAGGRAGSTDTQYF,TGCGCCAGCAGCCAAGTCGCGGGAGGGAGAGCGGGGAGCACAGATACGCAGTATTTT,TRBV4-1,TRBJ2-3,many,TRBD2
CASSQTSSEQFF,TGTGCCAGCAGCCAGACTAGTTCGGAGCAGTTCTTC,TRBV7-3,TRBJ2-1,many,.
CASSLMGGGDEQFF,TGTGCCAGCAGTTTAATGGGGGGTGGGGATGAGCAGTTCTTC,TRBV12-3/TRBV12-4,TRBJ2-1,many,.
CASSLAYEQYF,TGTGCCAGCAGCTTGGCATACGAGCAGTACTTC,TRBV5-6,TRBJ2-7,.,.
CSARVETQYF,TGCAGTGCTAGAGTAGAGACCCAGTACTTC,TRBV20-1,TRBJ2-5,many,.
CASSVASSIGEQFF,TGTGCCAGCAGCGTTGCGTCCAGTATAGGTGAGCAGTTCTTC,TRBV9,TRBJ2-1,many,.